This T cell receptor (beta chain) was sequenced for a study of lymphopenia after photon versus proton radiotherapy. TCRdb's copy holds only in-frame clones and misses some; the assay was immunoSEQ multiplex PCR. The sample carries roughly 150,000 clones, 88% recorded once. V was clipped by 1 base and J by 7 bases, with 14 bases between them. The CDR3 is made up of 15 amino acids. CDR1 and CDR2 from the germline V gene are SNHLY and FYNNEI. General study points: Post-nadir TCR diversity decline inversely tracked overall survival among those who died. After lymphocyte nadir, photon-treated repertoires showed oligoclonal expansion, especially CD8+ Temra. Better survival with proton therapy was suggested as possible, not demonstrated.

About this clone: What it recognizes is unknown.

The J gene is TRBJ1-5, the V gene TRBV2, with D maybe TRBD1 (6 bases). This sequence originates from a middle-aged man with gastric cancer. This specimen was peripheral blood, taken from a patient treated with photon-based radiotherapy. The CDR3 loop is CASSEGRGDTQPQHF. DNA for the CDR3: TGTGCCAGCAGTGAAGGCAGGGGTGACACCCAGCCCCAGCATTTT.